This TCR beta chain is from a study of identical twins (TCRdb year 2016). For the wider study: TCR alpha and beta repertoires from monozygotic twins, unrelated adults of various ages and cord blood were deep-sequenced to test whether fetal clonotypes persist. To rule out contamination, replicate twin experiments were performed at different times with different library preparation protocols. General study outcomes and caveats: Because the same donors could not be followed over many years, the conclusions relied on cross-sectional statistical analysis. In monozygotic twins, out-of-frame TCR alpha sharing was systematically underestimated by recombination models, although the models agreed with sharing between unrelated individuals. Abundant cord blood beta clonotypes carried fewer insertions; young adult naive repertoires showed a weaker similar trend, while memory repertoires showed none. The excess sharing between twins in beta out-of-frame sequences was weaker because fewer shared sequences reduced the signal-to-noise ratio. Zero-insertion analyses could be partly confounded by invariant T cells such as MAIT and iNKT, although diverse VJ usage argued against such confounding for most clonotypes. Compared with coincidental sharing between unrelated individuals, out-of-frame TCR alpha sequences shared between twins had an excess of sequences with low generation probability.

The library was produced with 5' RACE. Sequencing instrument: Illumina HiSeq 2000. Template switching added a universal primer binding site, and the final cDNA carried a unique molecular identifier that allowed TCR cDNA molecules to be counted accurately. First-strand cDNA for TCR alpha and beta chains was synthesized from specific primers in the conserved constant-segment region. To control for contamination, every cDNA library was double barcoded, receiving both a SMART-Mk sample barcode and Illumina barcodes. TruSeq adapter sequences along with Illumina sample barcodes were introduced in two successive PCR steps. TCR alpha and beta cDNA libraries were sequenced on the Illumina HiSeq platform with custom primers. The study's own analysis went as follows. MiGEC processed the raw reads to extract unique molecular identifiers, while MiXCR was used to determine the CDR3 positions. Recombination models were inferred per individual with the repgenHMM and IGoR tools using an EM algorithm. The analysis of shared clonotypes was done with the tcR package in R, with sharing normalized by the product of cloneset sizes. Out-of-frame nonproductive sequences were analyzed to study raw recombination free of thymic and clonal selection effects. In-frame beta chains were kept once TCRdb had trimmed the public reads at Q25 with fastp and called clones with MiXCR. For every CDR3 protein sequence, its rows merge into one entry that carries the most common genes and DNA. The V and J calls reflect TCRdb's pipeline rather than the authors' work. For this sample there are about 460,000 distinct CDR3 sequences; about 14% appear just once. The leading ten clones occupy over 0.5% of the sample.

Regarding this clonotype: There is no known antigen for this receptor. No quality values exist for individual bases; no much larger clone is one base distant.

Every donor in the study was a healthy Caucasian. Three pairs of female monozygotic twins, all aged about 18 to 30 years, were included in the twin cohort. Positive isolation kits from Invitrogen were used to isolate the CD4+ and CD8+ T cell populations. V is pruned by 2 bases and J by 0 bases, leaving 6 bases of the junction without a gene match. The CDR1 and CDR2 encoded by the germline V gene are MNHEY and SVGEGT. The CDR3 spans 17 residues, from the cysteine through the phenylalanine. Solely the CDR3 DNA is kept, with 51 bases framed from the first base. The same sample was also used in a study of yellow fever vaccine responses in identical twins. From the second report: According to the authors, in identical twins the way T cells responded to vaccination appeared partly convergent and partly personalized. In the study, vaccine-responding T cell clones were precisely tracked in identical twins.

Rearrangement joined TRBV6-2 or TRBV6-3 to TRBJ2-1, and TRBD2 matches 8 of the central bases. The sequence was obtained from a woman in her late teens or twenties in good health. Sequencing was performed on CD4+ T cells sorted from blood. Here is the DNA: TGTGCCAGCAGTTACCTAAGCGGGGGCCTCTCCTACAATGAGCAGTTCTTC. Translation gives CASSYLSGGLSYNEQFF.